The entry that follows covers one T cell receptor (beta chain) sequence. Deletions cut 3 bases from V and 9 bases from J, with 12 bases between. Germline V gene sequence: CDR1 MDHEN, CDR2 SYDVKM. The length of the CDR3 is 13 residues. The sample belongs to a study of blood T cell repertoires in COVID-19. Study context: Samples came from the United States, Italy and Spain, spanning acute and convalescent COVID-19. PBMCs, B-cell-depleted T cells, or T cells were the source of the cDNA or gDNA that made up the material.

In the original workflow: Counts of nucleated cells, estimated from reference gene primer amplification, were obtained. This table comes from immunoSEQ multiplex PCR, and its TCRdb copy is limited to in-frame clones, with some not included. V, J and clone size are those of that table, while D and trimming were read from the DNA. The sample lists some 240,000 clones, 88% seen once, with over 3% in the top ten. Input material: PBMCs or T cells enriched from blood (not recorded which). This chain joins TRBV28 and TRBJ1-5; D gene unclear. The origin of this receptor is a woman between 40 and 50 years old who had been exposed to COVID-19. DNA of the CDR3: TGTGCCAGCAGTTTGAGGGTTATGGGGCCCCAGCATTTT. Translation: CASSLRVMGPQHF. Filled out from reference TRBV28 and TRBJ1-5, the complete variable domain reads DVKVTQSSRYLVKRTGEKVFLECVQDMDHENMFWYRQDPGLGLRLIYFSYDVKMKEKGDIPEGYSVSREKKERFSLILESASTNQTSMYLCASSLRVMGPQHFGDGTRLSIL.